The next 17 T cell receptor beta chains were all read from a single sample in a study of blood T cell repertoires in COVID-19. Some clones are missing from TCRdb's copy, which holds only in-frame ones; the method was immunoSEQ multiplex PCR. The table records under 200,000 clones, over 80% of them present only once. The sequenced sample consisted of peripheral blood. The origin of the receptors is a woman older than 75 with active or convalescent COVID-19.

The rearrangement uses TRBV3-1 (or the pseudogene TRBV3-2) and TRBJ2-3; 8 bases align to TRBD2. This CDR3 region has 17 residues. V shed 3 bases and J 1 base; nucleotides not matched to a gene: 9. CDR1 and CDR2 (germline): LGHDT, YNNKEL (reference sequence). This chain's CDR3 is CASSQGLAGGGTDTQYF. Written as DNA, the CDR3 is TGTGCCAGCAGCCAGGGCCTAGCGGGTGGCGGCACAGATACGCAGTATTTT.

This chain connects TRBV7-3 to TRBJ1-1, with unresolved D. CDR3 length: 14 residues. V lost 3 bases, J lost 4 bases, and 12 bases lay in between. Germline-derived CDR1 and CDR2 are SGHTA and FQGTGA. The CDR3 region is CASSLTTESTEAFF. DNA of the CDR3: TGTGCCAGCAGCTTGACAACCGAAAGCACTGAAGCTTTCTTT.

The CDR3 here is CASSLVSRDYGYTF. CDR3 bases: TGTGCCAGCAGCTTAGTATCGAGGGACTATGGCTACACCTTC. The chain recombines TRBV7-9 with TRBJ1-2; D unresolved. The CDR3 length is 14 residues. Germline V gene data show CDR1 as SEHNR and CDR2 as FQNEAQ (reference sequence). Trimming took 1 base from V and 3 from J, leaving 9 bases between them.

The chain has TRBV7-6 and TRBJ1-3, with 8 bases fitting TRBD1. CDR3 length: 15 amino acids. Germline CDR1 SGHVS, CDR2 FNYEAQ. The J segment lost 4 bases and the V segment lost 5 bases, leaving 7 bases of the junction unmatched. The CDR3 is CASSVRQGNGNTIYF. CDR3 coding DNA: TGTGCCAGCAGCGTTCGACAGGGGAACGGAAACACCATATATTTT.

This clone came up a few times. The CDR3 nucleotides read TGTGCCAGCAGTCGCAGGGGCGACTATGGCTACACCTTC. Protein: CASSRRGDYGYTF. The chain combines TRBV12-3 or TRBV12-4 with TRBJ1-2; TRBD1 is a possible D gene (6 bases). The CDR3 has 13 residues. Trimming cost V 5 bases and J 3 bases, with 10 bases left between them.

In DNA, the CDR3 is TGTGCCAGCAGCTTAGGGTCGACAGGGAACACCGGGGAGCTGTTTTTT. Protein sequence: CASSLGSTGNTGELFF. The rearrangement uses TRBV7-9 and TRBJ2-2; perhaps TRBD1 as D (6 bases). Germline CDR1 SEHNR, CDR2 FQNEAQ (reference sequence). The CDR3 contains 16 residues. The V end lost 1 base, the J end lost 1 base, and 10 bases lay between the germline ends.

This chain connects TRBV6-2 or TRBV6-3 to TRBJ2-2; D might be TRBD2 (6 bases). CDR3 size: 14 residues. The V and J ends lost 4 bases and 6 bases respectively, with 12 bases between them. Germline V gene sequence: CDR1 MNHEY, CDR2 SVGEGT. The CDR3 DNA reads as TGTGCCAGCAGTTGGGGGGTGCCAGCCGGGGAGCTGTTTTTT. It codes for CASSWGVPAGELFF.

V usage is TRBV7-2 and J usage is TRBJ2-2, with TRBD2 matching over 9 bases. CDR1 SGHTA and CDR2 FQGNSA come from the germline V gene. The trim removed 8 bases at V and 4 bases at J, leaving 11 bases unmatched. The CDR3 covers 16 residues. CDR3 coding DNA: TGTGCCAGCGGAAGGCGGGGGGGGGTCGGCACCGGGGAGCTGTTTTTT. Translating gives CASGRRGGVGTGELFF.

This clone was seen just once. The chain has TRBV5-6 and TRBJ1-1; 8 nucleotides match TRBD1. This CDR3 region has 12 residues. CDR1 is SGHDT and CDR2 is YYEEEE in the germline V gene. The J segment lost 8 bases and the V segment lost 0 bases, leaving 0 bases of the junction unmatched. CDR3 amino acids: CASSLGTGEAFF. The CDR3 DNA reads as TGTGCCAGCAGCTTGGGGACAGGGGAAGCTTTCTTT.

CDR3: CASSSYQTPLRGGYTF. CDR3 DNA: TGTGCCAGCAGCTCCTACCAGACTCCCCTTAGGGGTGGCTACACCTTC. This chain connects TRBV13 to TRBJ1-2; maybe TRBD1 (5 bases). Germline CDR1 reads PRHDT; CDR2 reads FYEKMQ (reference sequence). V was clipped by 4 bases and J by 7 bases, with 22 bases between them. The CDR3 length is 16 residues. Drawing the rest from reference TRBV13 and TRBJ1-2, the complete variable domain is AAGVIQSPRHLIKEKRETATLKCYPIPRHDTVYWYQQGPGQDPQFLISFYEKMQSDKGSIPDRFSAQQFSDYHSELNMSSLELGDSALYFCASSSYQTPLRGGYTFGSGTRLTVV.

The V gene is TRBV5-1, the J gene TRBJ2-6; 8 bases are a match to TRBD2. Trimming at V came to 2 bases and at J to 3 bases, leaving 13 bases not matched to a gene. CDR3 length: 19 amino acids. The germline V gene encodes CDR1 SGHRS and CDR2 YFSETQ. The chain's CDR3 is CASSFASGTSLGGANVLTF. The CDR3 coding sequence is TGCGCCAGCAGCTTCGCGTCAGGGACTAGTCTAGGTGGGGCCAACGTCCTGACTTTC.

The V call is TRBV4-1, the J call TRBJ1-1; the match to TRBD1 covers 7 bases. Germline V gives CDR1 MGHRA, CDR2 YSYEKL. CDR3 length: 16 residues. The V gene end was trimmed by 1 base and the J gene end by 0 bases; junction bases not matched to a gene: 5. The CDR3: CASSQVGQRLNTEAFF. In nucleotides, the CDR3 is TGCGCCAGCAGCCAAGTGGGACAGAGACTGAACACTGAAGCTTTCTTT.

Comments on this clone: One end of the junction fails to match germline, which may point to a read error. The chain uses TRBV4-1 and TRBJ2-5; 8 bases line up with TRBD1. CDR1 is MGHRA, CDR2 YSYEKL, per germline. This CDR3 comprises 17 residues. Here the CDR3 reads CASSQDWTGPGVDYVDF. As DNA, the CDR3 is TGCGCCAGCAGCCAGGATTGGACAGGGCCAGGGGTGGACTATGTGGACTTC.

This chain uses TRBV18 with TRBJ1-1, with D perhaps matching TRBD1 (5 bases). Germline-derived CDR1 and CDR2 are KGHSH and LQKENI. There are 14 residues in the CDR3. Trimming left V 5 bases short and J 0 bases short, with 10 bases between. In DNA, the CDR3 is TGTGCCAGCTCATCCAGGGCCATGAACACTGAAGCTTTCTTT. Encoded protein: CASSSRAMNTEAFF.

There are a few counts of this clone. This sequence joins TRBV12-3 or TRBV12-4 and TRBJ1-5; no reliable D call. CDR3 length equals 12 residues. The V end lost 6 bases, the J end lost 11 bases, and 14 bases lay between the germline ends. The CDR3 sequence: CASSPLRGTQHF. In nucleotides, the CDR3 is TGTGCCAGCAGCCCCCTCCGTGGCACCCAGCATTTT.

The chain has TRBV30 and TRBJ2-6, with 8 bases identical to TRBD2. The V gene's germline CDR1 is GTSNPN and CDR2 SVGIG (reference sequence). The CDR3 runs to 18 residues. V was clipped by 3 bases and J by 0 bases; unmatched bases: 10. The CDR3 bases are TGTGCCTGGAGCGCGGCCCGGGGGGGCAGCTCTGGGGCCAACGTCCTGACTTTC. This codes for CAWSAARGGSSGANVLTF.

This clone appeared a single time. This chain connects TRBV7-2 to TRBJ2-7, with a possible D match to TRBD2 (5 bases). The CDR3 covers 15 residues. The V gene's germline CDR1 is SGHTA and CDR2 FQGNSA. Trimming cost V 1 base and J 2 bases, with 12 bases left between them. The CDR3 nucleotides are TGTGCCAGCAGCTTAGGGACTGTACTACCCTACGAGCAGTACTTC. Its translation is CASSLGTVLPYEQYF. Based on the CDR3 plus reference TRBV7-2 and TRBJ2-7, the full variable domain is GAGVSQSPSNKVTEKGKDVELRCDPISGHTALYWYRQSLGQGLEFLIYFQGNSAPDKSGLPSDRFSAERTGGSVSTLTIQRTQQEDSAVYLCASSLGTVLPYEQYFGPGTRLTVT.